This T cell receptor beta chain was documented in a study of blood T cell repertoires in COVID-19. The overall study: Sources were T cells, B-cell-depleted T cells, or PBMCs; the material itself was cDNA or gDNA.

V gave up 1 base and J gave up 6 bases, with 25 bases separating them. The germline CDR1 and CDR2 sequences are MGHRA and YSYEKL. This CDR3 has 19 amino acids. Study processing details: Estimated nucleated cell counts came from reference gene primer amplification. TCRdb's table, derived via immunoSEQ multiplex PCR, lists solely in-frame clones and lacks some. D and trimming come from the DNA, and the V and J calls and clone size come from that table. Among about 200,000 clones listed, 81% were seen once. This TCR was recovered from an elderly woman with acute or convalescent COVID-19. J is TRBJ1-3 and V is TRBV4-1, with D possibly TRBD1 on 5 matching bases. Sequenced: peripheral blood. CDR3 nucleotides: TGCGCCAGCAGCCAAGGGGCAGTGTTGGGCAGGGTGATGACAAACACCATATATTTT. Its protein is CASSQGAVLGRVMTNTIYF.